These 31 T cell receptor beta chains were sequenced from one sample in a study of blood T cell repertoires in COVID-19. Using immunoSEQ multiplex PCR, the repertoire was profiled, and TCRdb retains in-frame clones only, with some absent. The table lists about 160,000 clones, roughly 91% of them singletons. The sample was peripheral blood. Every receptor here comes from a man between 18 and 29 years old with acute or convalescent COVID-19.

The chain uses TRBV5-8 and TRBJ1-1; 7 nucleotides align to TRBD1. CDR3 length: 19 amino acids. V was clipped by 2 bases and J by 0 bases; unmatched bases: 16. From germline, CDR1 is SGHTS and CDR2 YDEGEE. CDR3 sequence: CASSFWGGDRGFMNTEAFF. The CDR3 DNA reads TGTGCCAGCAGCTTTTGGGGTGGGGACAGAGGCTTCATGAACACTGAAGCTTTCTTT. Using reference TRBV5-8 and TRBJ1-1 for the parts outside the CDR3, the full variable domain is EAGVTQSPTHLIKTRGQQATLRCSPISGHTSVYWYQQALGLGLQFLLWYDEGEERNRGNFPPRFSGRQFPNYSSELNVNALELEDSALYLCASSFWGGDRGFMNTEAFFGQGTRLTVV.

Ten or more counts support this clone. The rearrangement links TRBV6-5 to TRBJ2-7; TRBD1 agrees at 7 bases. The CDR3 contains 11 residues. V lost 6 bases and J lost 11; bases outside the gene matches: 7. Per the germline V gene, CDR1 is MNHEY and CDR2 is SVGAGI. In DNA, the CDR3 is TGTGCCAGCAGCGGAGTTGGACAGGAGTACTTC. It is translated as CASSGVGQEYF.

The CDR3 spells CASSPSGRRAGELFF. The CDR3 nucleotides are TGTGCCAGCAGCCCGAGCGGGAGGCGAGCCGGGGAGCTGTTTTTT. The J gene is TRBJ2-2, the V gene TRBV3-1 (or the pseudogene TRBV3-2); the match to TRBD2 covers 9 bases. Germline V lookup: CDR1 LGHDT, CDR2 YNNKEL (reference sequence). The length of the CDR3 is 15 residues. With 4 bases clipped from V and 6 bases from J, the junction kept 6 bases outside the gene matches.

The chain is built from TRBV7-2 and TRBJ2-3; 8 bases are a match to TRBD1. This CDR3 spans 15 amino acids. CDR1 and CDR2 (germline): SGHTA, FQGNSA. V trimming: 5 bases; J trimming: 3 bases; junction bases outside the gene matches: 7. This CDR3 reads CASSPDRGRTDTQYF. CDR3 bases: TGTGCCAGCAGCCCCGACAGGGGACGAACAGATACGCAGTATTTT.

In DNA form, the CDR3 reads TGTGCCAGCAGTTTAGGCAACGATGAGCAGTTCTTC. Its translation: CASSLGNDEQFF. The chain recombines TRBV27 with TRBJ2-1; no reliable D call. Germline-derived CDR1 and CDR2 are MNHEY and SMNVEV (reference sequence). The ends were cut back, 2 bases at V and 8 bases at J, with 7 bases in the middle. This CDR3 spans 12 amino acids.

The V call is TRBV7-9, the J call TRBJ1-2; D call uncertain. CDR1 SEHNR and CDR2 FQNEAQ come from the germline V gene (reference sequence). The CDR3 has 14 residues. Trimming removed 1 base at V and 6 bases at J, with 12 bases between. DNA for the CDR3: TGTGCCAGCAGCTTAGTGGGCATCCGAAATGGCTACACCTTC. Protein sequence: CASSLVGIRNGYTF.

The chain couples TRBV18 to TRBJ1-2, with TRBD1 matching over 8 bases. The CDR3 extends over 16 amino acids. J gave up 6 bases and V 3 bases, and 12 bases lay outside the gene matches. Germline V gene sequence: CDR1 KGHSH, CDR2 LQKENI. The CDR3 nucleotides read TGTGCCAGCTCACCCTCTCTGGACAGGGAAGGCCATGGCTACACCTTC. It is translated as CASSPSLDREGHGYTF.

This chain uses TRBV27 with TRBJ1-2, with TRBD1 matching over 9 bases. The CDR3 covers 15 residues. Germline V gives CDR1 MNHEY, CDR2 SMNVEV (reference sequence). The ends lost 5 bases at V and 2 bases at J; junction bases unmatched: 6. The CDR3 coding sequence is TGTGCCAGCAGTAAACGGGACAGGGCAAACTATGGCTACACCTTC. The encoded protein is CASSKRDRANYGYTF.

About this clone itself: The junction shows a germline mismatch at one end, possibly a read error. The V and J genes are TRBV5-6 and TRBJ1-3; D not resolved. Germline CDR1 and CDR2: SGHDT and YYEEEE. The length of the CDR3 is 13 residues. CDR3 sequence (DNA): TGTGCCAGCAGCTTGGTGTCCGGGAGAGTAATCGATTTT. This sequence encodes CASSLVSGRVIDF. Looking up the rest from reference TRBV5-6 and TRBJ1-3 gives the full variable domain: DAGVTQSPTHLIKTRGQQVTLRCSPKSGHDTVSWYQQALGQGPQFIFQYYEEEERQRGNFPDRFSGHQFPNYSSELNVNALLLGDSALYLCASSLVSGRVIDFGEGSWLTVV.

The V gene is TRBV24-1, the J gene TRBJ2-1; 12 bases agree with TRBD2. Germline V gene sequence: CDR1 KGHDR, CDR2 SFDVKD. V lost 4 bases to trimming and J lost 5 bases; unmatched junction nucleotides: 8. The CDR3 loop spans 17 amino acids. As DNA, the CDR3 is TGTGCCACCAGTGACACTAGACTAGCGGGAGCCAACAATGAGCAGTTCTTC. Encoded protein: CATSDTRLAGANNEQFF.

J is TRBJ1-2 and V is TRBV9, with 7 bases matching TRBD1. The junction had 11 bases not matched to a gene; V was cut back by 6 bases and J by 0 bases. Germline assignment: CDR1 SGDLS and CDR2 YYNGEE. CDR3 length equals 16 residues. This chain's CDR3 is CASTPTGDGANYGYTF. In DNA form, the CDR3 reads TGTGCCAGCACCCCCACAGGGGATGGAGCTAACTATGGCTACACCTTC.

This chain uses TRBV28 with TRBJ1-5; the match to TRBD1 covers 7 bases. Germline V lookup: CDR1 MDHEN, CDR2 SYDVKM. The CDR3 consists of 17 residues. V gave up 2 bases and J gave up 2 bases; unmatched junction bases: 9. CDR3 region: CASSLEGGLRGNQPQHF. In DNA, the CDR3 is TGTGCCAGCAGTTTAGAAGGGGGCCTGCGGGGCAATCAGCCCCAGCATTTT.

This clone was detected only once. The chain uses TRBV10-3 and TRBJ1-2; TRBD1 is a possible D gene (5 bases). Germline CDR1 reads ENHRY; CDR2 reads SYGVKD. There are 15 residues in the CDR3. The V end was cut by 2 bases, the J end by 0 bases, with 10 bases between. The CDR3 here is CAISEDSYTNYGYTF. The CDR3 DNA follows: TGTGCCATCAGTGAGGACAGCTACACTAACTATGGCTACACCTTC.

This sequence joins TRBV5-1 and TRBJ2-7, with 7 bases that match TRBD1. Trimming at V came to 4 bases and at J to 0 bases, leaving 4 bases not matched to a gene. Germline CDR1 is SGHRS and CDR2 is YFSETQ. CDR3 size: 14 residues. The CDR3 region is CASSEGQFSYEQYF. The CDR3 DNA reads TGCGCCAGCAGCGAGGGACAGTTCTCCTACGAGCAGTACTTC.

V and J are TRBV7-8 and TRBJ1-3; 7 nucleotides match TRBD1. Unmatched junction bases numbered 10, after V lost 8 bases and J lost 0 bases. The length of the CDR3 is 16 residues. CDR1 is SGHVS, CDR2 FQNEAQ, per germline. CDR3 protein: CASGTPGQSSGNTIYF. The CDR3 nucleotides read TGTGCCAGCGGAACTCCGGGACAGAGCTCTGGAAACACCATATATTTT.

This clone was seen a single time. In DNA form, the CDR3 reads TGTGCCAGCAGTGACCGGAGGGGGCCAGACACCGGGGAGCTGTTTTTT. Its protein product is CASSDRRGPDTGELFF. The chain carries TRBV6-1 and TRBJ2-2; possibly TRBD1 for D (7 bases). V lost 3 bases and J lost 3, with 14 bases in between. CDR1 MNHNS and CDR2 SASEGT come from the germline V gene. CDR3 size: 16 residues.

This clone was observed a handful of times. The rearrangement joins TRBV19 to TRBJ2-1; 12 nucleotides align to TRBD2. Germline V gene lookup returns CDR1 LNHDA and CDR2 SQIVND (reference sequence). J lost 4 bases, V lost 4 bases, and 5 bases had no gene match. This CDR3 is 16 amino acids long. CDR3 nucleotide sequence: TGTGCCAGTAGTACCCCCGGGACTAGCGGGTACAATGAGCAGTTCTTC. Translation: CASSTPGTSGYNEQFF.

The CDR3 here is CAWSVGRAKNIQYF. CDR3 bases: TGTGCCTGGAGTGTCGGGAGGGCCAAAAACATTCAGTACTTC. The chain is built from TRBV30 and TRBJ2-4, with 7 bases that match TRBD2. The CDR3 runs to 14 residues. The germline gives CDR1 GTSNPN, CDR2 SVGIG (reference sequence). With V trimmed by 0 bases and J by 1 base, 0 bases remained unmatched.

This clone has a single count. The gene calls are TRBV19 and TRBJ1-2; no firm D call. V was cut by 3 bases and J by 2 bases, with 7 bases left in between. This CDR3 spans 13 amino acids. In germline, CDR1 is LNHDA, CDR2 SQIVND (reference sequence). The CDR3 DNA sequence: TGTGCCAGTAGTATGGGCGGGAACTATGGCTACACCTTC. Amino acid sequence: CASSMGGNYGYTF. The full variable domain, its missing parts supplied by reference TRBV19 and TRBJ1-2, is DGGITQSPKYLFRKEGQNVTLSCEQNLNHDAMYWYRQDPGQGLRLIYYSQIVNDFQKGDIAEGYSVSREKKESFPLTVTSAQKNPTAFYLCASSMGGNYGYTFGSGTRLTVV.

This clone was counted a few times. V and J are TRBV4-1 and TRBJ2-7; D might be TRBD2 (6 bases). The ends were cut back, 1 base at V and 4 bases at J, with 14 bases in the middle. CDR3 size: 15 residues. CDR1 and CDR2 from the germline V gene are MGHRA and YSYEKL. CDR3 region: CASSQGAGPLYEQYF. For the CDR3, the DNA is TGCGCCAGCAGCCAAGGGGCGGGACCCTTGTACGAGCAGTACTTC.

The V and J genes are TRBV6-6 and TRBJ1-2; D gene ambiguous. This CDR3 comprises 14 residues. With 9 bases removed from V and 6 bases from J, the gap between germline ends came to 20 bases. Looked up from germline, CDR1 is MNHNY and CDR2 is SVGAGI (reference sequence). Written as DNA, the CDR3 is TGTGCCAGTACGGGGATTAATCGGGTTCATGGCTACACCTTC. Residues: CASTGINRVHGYTF.

The chain combines TRBV28 with TRBJ1-1; 8 nucleotides match TRBD1. CDR3 length equals 15 residues. Germline trimming cut 4 bases from V and 5 bases from J; bases unmatched to any gene: 9. Germline loops: CDR1 MDHEN, CDR2 SYDVKM. The CDR3 protein is CASSSGTGGFTEAFF. CDR3 in DNA: TGTGCCAGCAGTTCGGGGACAGGCGGTTTTACTGAAGCTTTCTTT.

The chain recombines TRBV6-5 with TRBJ2-7; the match to TRBD1 covers 9 bases. With V trimmed by 5 bases and J by 4 bases, 6 bases remained unmatched. The CDR3 has 14 residues. CDR1 and CDR2 from the germline V gene are MNHEY and SVGAGI. The CDR3 sequence is CASSPAGTGYEQYF. CDR3 sequence (DNA): TGTGCCAGCAGTCCTGCCGGGACAGGGTACGAGCAGTACTTC.

This chain links TRBV30 with TRBJ1-6; no reliable D call. V dropped 2 bases and J dropped 9 bases, with 17 bases sitting between them. The CDR3 consists of 15 residues. Germline V gene lookup returns CDR1 GTSNPN and CDR2 SVGIG (reference sequence). The CDR3 loop reads CAWSLGDGMVSPLHF. Written as DNA, the CDR3 is TGTGCCTGGAGTTTGGGAGACGGGATGGTTTCACCCCTCCACTTT.

This sequence joins TRBV19 and TRBJ1-2; D is possibly TRBD1 (5 bases). Trimming removed 3 bases from V and 2 bases from J, with 10 bases in between. The CDR3 loop spans 14 amino acids. Germline CDR1 and CDR2: LNHDA and SQIVND (reference sequence). Here the CDR3 DNA reads TGTGCCAGTAGTATCGCGACAGAAAACTATGGCTACACCTTC. Translation gives CASSIATENYGYTF.

The CDR3 region is CARNIGTGGMATNEKLFF. CDR3 in DNA: TGTGCCCGAAATATCGGGACAGGGGGAATGGCAACTAATGAAAAACTGTTTTTT. The rearrangement joins TRBV30 to TRBJ1-4; 11 positions match TRBD1. The CDR3 loop spans 18 amino acids. The germline V gene has CDR1 GTSNPN and CDR2 SVGIG (reference sequence). V lost 8 bases, J lost 0 bases, and 14 bases stayed unmatched.

The V gene is TRBV19, the J gene TRBJ1-5; perhaps TRBD1 as D (6 bases). Germline lookup yields CDR1 LNHDA and CDR2 SQIVND (reference sequence). With 9 bases removed from V and 1 base from J, the gap between germline ends came to 16 bases. This CDR3 has 15 amino acids. The CDR3 is CASLIRGGSNQPQHF. CDR3 nucleotide sequence: TGTGCCAGCCTCATACGGGGGGGCAGCAATCAGCCCCAGCATTTT. Variable domain in full (rest from reference TRBV19 and TRBJ1-5): DGGITQSPKYLFRKEGQNVTLSCEQNLNHDAMYWYRQDPGQGLRLIYYSQIVNDFQKGDIAEGYSVSREKKESFPLTVTSAQKNPTAFYLCASLIRGGSNQPQHFGDGTRLSIL.

The genes are TRBV5-1 and TRBJ2-2, with 11 bases lining up with TRBD1. After removal of 2 bases from V and 5 bases from J, the junction contained 8 bases not matched to a gene. The CDR3 is 17 amino acids. From germline, CDR1 is SGHRS and CDR2 YFSETQ. The CDR3 bases are TGCGCCAGCAGCTTAGGACAGGGGGCTCAGTGGACCGGGGAGCTGTTTTTT. Amino acid sequence: CASSLGQGAQWTGELFF.

The rearrangement links TRBV3-1 (or the pseudogene TRBV3-2) to TRBJ2-7; tentative D call: TRBD2 (5 bases). The germline gives CDR1 LGHDT, CDR2 YNNKEL (reference sequence). The CDR3 is 15 residues long. The V gene lost 1 base and the J gene lost 0 bases, with 10 bases spanning the gap. In DNA form, the CDR3 reads TGTGCCAGCAGCCAAGCGGGCGGGCACTCCTACGAGCAGTACTTC. This encodes CASSQAGGHSYEQYF.

Turning to this clone: Other DNA sequences in this specimen translate into the identical CDR3. The gene calls are TRBV4-2 and TRBJ1-3, with 8 bases that match TRBD1. V trimming: 4 bases; J trimming: 0 bases; junction bases outside the gene matches: 2. CDR1 LGHNA and CDR2 YNFKEQ come from the germline V gene. The CDR3 runs to 15 residues. The CDR3 nucleotides read TGTGCCAGCAGCCCAGGGGGCAGCTCTGGAAACACCATATATTTT. Protein: CASSPGGSSGNTIYF.

The V gene is TRBV11-2, the J gene TRBJ1-1; TRBD1 might be the D (5 bases). This CDR3 has 14 residues. The ends were cut back, 6 bases at V and 6 bases at J, with 17 bases in the middle. Germline-derived CDR1 and CDR2 are SGHAT and FQNNGV. In DNA form, the CDR3 reads TGTGCCAGCAGATTTAGTGGGGGGGAGCCTGAAGCTTTCTTT. Its protein product is CASRFSGGEPEAFF.